The count of the clone carrying this T cell receptor (beta chain) is one. This sample is part of a study of blood T cell repertoires in COVID-19. With 4 bases clipped from V and 12 bases from J, the junction kept 12 bases outside the gene matches. The CDR3 runs to 14 residues. CDR1 is MDHEN, CDR2 SYDVKM, per germline. Sequenced by immunoSEQ multiplex PCR; TCRdb stores in-frame clones only, minus some. Of 210,000 or so clones in the sample, roughly nine tenths are singletons; the top ten hold approximately 2.8%. This chain uses TRBV28 with TRBJ1-5; 7 nucleotides match TRBD1. This TCR came from a woman aged 50 to 65 in a cohort exposed to, infected with or recovered from COVID-19 (not recorded which). Sequencing was carried out using PBMCs or T cells enriched from blood (not recorded which). DNA of the CDR3: TGTGCCAGCAGTTACCGACAGGGTGCGGGGCTCCAGCATTTT. Amino acid sequence: CASSYRQGAGLQHF.